This T cell receptor (beta chain) was found in a study of Ad26.COV2.S vaccination and SARS-CoV-2 variants. Looking at the study overall: Donor was assigned to the Ad26.COV2.S arm of trial COV1001. Into the muscle, Ad26.COV2.S was dosed once or twice, 56 days apart.

Generated by immunoSEQ multiplex PCR, the TCRdb table keeps only in-frame clones and is missing some. Here the sample spans hundreds of thousands of clones, approximately 89% being singletons. The CDR3 loop spans 15 amino acids. Trimming pared 4 bases from V and 3 bases from J, leaving 16 bases between. The germline CDR1 and CDR2 sequences are SGHTA and FQGNSA. Noted treatment: about 20 received Ad26.COV2.S at low or high dose, single or two shots; about 5 received placebo; per-sample allocation not given. Vaccine and placebo recipients were sampled on day 63 after the first injection. Boston supplied an adult donor aged 18-55 years. Immunization relied on an Ad26 vector, which expressed Wuhan-strain SARS-CoV-2 spike.

This clonotype was obtained from a person aged 18 to 65 who received the Ad26.COV2.S COVID-19 vaccine or a placebo. The specimen was peripheral blood, collected in a trial of Ad26.COV2.S vaccine versus placebo. The chain has TRBV7-2 and TRBJ2-7, with a weak D call TRBD1 (6 bases). CDR3 protein: CASSSETGPYYEQYF. CDR3 nucleotide sequence: TGTGCCAGCAGCTCAGAGACAGGCCCCTACTACGAGCAGTACTTC. Using reference TRBV7-2 and TRBJ2-7 for the parts outside the CDR3, the full variable domain is GAGVSQSPSNKVTEKGKDVELRCDPISGHTALYWYRQSLGQGLEFLIYFQGNSAPDKSGLPSDRFSAERTGGSVSTLTIQRTQQEDSAVYLCASSSETGPYYEQYFGPGTRLTVT.